This is a list of T cell receptor beta chains from one sample in a study of T cells in Graves' hyperthyroidism and ophthalmopathy. MiXCR, run by TCRdb on the multiplex PCR reads, gives a single entry per CDR3 protein. The data hold about 530,000 distinct CDR3 sequences, with approximately 17% observed a single time. Sequencing used blood. The origin of the receptors is a woman aged 18-29 years with Graves' ophthalmopathy. Each CDR3 is given with its conserved first and last residue. A D gene is named only where the DNA matches it firmly. Rows may omit the clone size; those that give it use once, few, many or a size class.

J,D,size,V,CDR3,DNA
TRBJ2-7,TRBD2,many,TRBV5-1,CASSLAGAVNEQYF,TGCGCCAGCAGCTTAGCGGGAGCGGTTAACGAGCAGTACTTC
TRBJ2-1,TRBD2,.,TRBV19,CASSISGGPNEQFF,TGTGCCAGTAGTATATCGGGGGGGCCCAATGAGCAGTTCTTC
TRBJ1-1,.,many,TRBV12-3/TRBV12-4,CASSFKKNTEAFF,TGTGCCAGCAGTTTTAAGAAGAACACTGAAGCTTTCTTT
TRBJ2-5,TRBD2,many,TRBV2,CASSAGTSVEETQYF,TGTGCCAGCAGCGCCGGGACTAGCGTCGAAGAGACCCAGTACTTC
TRBJ2-3,.,many,TRBV11-2,CASSGTGLSGRGGTDTQYF,TGTGCCAGCAGTGGGACAGGCCTTAGCGGGAGAGGGGGCACAGATACGCAGTATTTT
TRBJ2-2,.,many,TRBV28,CASSFSGLGELFF,TGTGCCAGCAGTTTCTCAGGGCTCGGGGAGCTGTTTTTT
TRBJ2-5,TRBD2,once,TRBV20-1,CSAEKRGGPSQETQYF,TGCAGTGCTGAAAAGCGGGGGGGTCCCTCGCAAGAGACCCAGTACTTC
TRBJ2-3,.,.,TRBV30,CAWTQGIDTQYF,TGTGCCTGGACCCAGGGTATAGATACGCAGTATTTT
TRBJ1-5,TRBD1,many,TRBV7-6,CASSLYRGHNQPQHF,TGTGCCAGCAGCTTATACAGGGGGCACAATCAGCCCCAGCATTTT
TRBJ2-3,.,many,TRBV20-1,CSARVALMGAGPPDTQYF,TGCAGTGCTAGAGTCGCATTGATGGGGGCAGGACCACCAGATACGCAGTATTTT
TRBJ1-1,.,.,TRBV5-6,CASAYRARNTEASF,TGTGCCAGCGCATATCGGGCAAGGAACACTGAAGCTTCCTTT
TRBJ1-1,.,.,TRBV6-1,CASSEDWGNTEAFF,TGTGCCAGCAGTGAAGACTGGGGGAACACTGAAGCTTTCTTT
TRBJ2-5,.,many,TRBV6-1,CASSGDYQETQYF,TGTGCCAGCAGTGGCGACTACCAAGAGACCCAGTACTTC
TRBJ2-1,.,few,TRBV27,CASSINRDYNEQFF,TGTGCCAGCAGTATCAACAGGGATTACAATGAGCAGTTCTTC
TRBJ1-3,.,many,TRBV12-3/TRBV12-4,CASSLDTASSGNTIYF,TGTGCCAGCAGTTTAGACACCGCGAGCTCTGGAAACACCATATATTTT
TRBJ2-5,.,many,TRBV3-1,CASSPPDALQETQYF,TGTGCCAGCAGCCCCCCTGACGCTCTCCAAGAGACCCAGTACTTC
TRBJ1-6,.,many,TRBV28,CASRESRGGNPPLHF,TGTGCCAGCAGAGAAAGCAGGGGTGGCAACCCACCCCTCCACTTT
TRBJ1-2,.,few,TRBV6-1,CASSEALRGGYTF,TGTGCCAGCAGTGAAGCGCTTCGGGGTGGCTACACCTTC
TRBJ2-7,TRBD1,.,TRBV7-9,CASSLLGQEGYEQYF,TGTGCCAGCAGCCTCTTGGGACAGGAGGGCTACGAGCAGTACTTC
TRBJ1-4,TRBD1,many,TRBV3-1,CASSQGTGVEKLFF,TGTGCCAGCAGCCAGGGGACAGGGGTAGAAAAACTGTTTTTT
TRBJ2-2,.,many,TRBV12-3/TRBV12-4,CASSVNSGASLTGELFF,TGTGCCAGCAGTGTTAACTCAGGGGCATCGCTCACCGGGGAGCTGTTTTTT
TRBJ1-1,.,many,TRBV11-2,CASSPRGTGKDTEAFF,TGTGCCAGCAGCCCCCGGGGAACAGGGAAGGACACTGAAGCTTTCTTT
TRBJ2-3,TRBD2,few,TRBV12-3/TRBV12-4,CASRRLAGGSDTQYF,TGTGCCAGCAGGAGACTAGCGGGAGGGTCAGATACGCAGTATTTT
TRBJ2-3,.,.,TRBV7-2,CASSLQDTDAQYF,TGTGCCAGCAGCTTGCAGGATACAGATGCGCAGTATTTT
TRBJ2-7,TRBD2,many,TRBV20-1,CSASAGGDEQYF,TGCAGTGCTAGCGCGGGGGGGGACGAGCAGTACTTC
TRBJ2-3,TRBD2,many,TRBV20-1,CSVGSGGRSTDTQYF,TGCAGTGTTGGTAGCGGGGGGCGCAGCACAGATACGCAGTATTTT
TRBJ2-3,TRBD2,few,TRBV20-1,CSAEGLAGLPSSTDTQYF,TGCAGTGCCGAAGGACTAGCGGGCCTTCCCTCTAGCACAGATACGCAGTATTTT
TRBJ2-3,.,many,TRBV12-3/TRBV12-4,CASRLASTDTQYF,TGTGCCAGCAGACTAGCTAGCACAGATACGCAGTATTTT
TRBJ1-2,.,few,TRBV9,CASSVDEYGYTF,TGTGCCAGCAGCGTAGATGAGTATGGCTACACCTTC
TRBJ2-1,TRBD2,.,TRBV29-1,CSVEVGGSSYNEQFF,TGCAGCGTTGAGGTCGGCGGGAGCTCCTACAATGAGCAGTTCTTC
TRBJ2-1,.,.,TRBV11-2,CASSSLTHNEQFF,TGTGCCAGCAGCTCCCTGACCCACAATGAGCAGTTCTTC
TRBJ1-5,.,many,TRBV15,CATSVVRGGPNQPQHF,TGTGCCACCAGCGTAGTTCGGGGGGGCCCCAATCAGCCCCAGCATTTT
TRBJ2-1,TRBD1,few,TRBV3-1,CASSPPTDRVHNEQFF,TGTGCCAGCAGCCCCCCTACGGACAGGGTGCACAATGAGCAGTTCTTC
TRBJ1-1,.,many,TRBV10-3,CAISERLFWEAFF,TGTGCCATCAGTGAGAGGCTCTTTTGGGAAGCTTTCTTT
TRBJ1-1,.,many,TRBV3-1,CASSQYVENTEAFF,TGTGCCAGCAGCCAATATGTAGAGAACACTGAAGCTTTCTTT